This T cell receptor beta chain was observed in a study of patients and donors after allogeneic stem cell transplantation. MiXCR, applied by TCRdb to the RT-PCR reads, yields one record per CDR3 protein. The sample shows tens of thousands of distinct CDR3 sequences, approximately 5.2% of them seen only once. The table lists this clonotype with a few counts. The receptor comes from a human donor who was either an allogeneic HSCT recipient or a stem cell or donor lymphocyte infusion donor (not recorded which). It is not recorded whose cells these are; they may come from a transplant donor. Sequenced: blood, either unsorted or a sorted T cell fraction (not recorded which).

As DNA, the CDR3 is TGTGCCAGCAGTAACGGACGGGGGAATGAAAAACTGTTTTTT. Amino acid sequence: CASSNGRGNEKLFF. The chain is built from TRBV6-1 and TRBJ1-4; D might be TRBD1 (5 bases). The CDR3 length is 14 residues. The germline gives CDR1 MNHNS, CDR2 SASEGT. V was pared by 5 bases and J by 5 bases, with 12 bases between.